The next 10 T cell receptor beta chains were all read from a single sample in a study of early T cells in non-severe SARS-CoV-2 infection. Each CDR3 protein gets one entry after TCRdb re-called the 5' RACE reads with MiXCR. The data show around 92,000 distinct CDR3 sequences, approximately 11% seen once. Sequenced: whole blood. Every receptor here comes from an adult who was a healthcare worker with PCR-confirmed SARS-CoV-2 infection or an uninfected control (not recorded which).

The chain links TRBV9 to TRBJ2-3; the D is unclear. The CDR3 spans 15 residues. Looked up from germline, CDR1 is SGDLS and CDR2 is YYNGEE. With 3 bases removed from V and 3 bases from J, the gap between germline ends came to 14 bases. The CDR3 DNA reads TGTGCCAGCAGCGCGAGGCCAGCTTCAACAGATACGCAGTATTTT. This encodes CASSARPASTDTQYF.

The J gene is TRBJ1-2, the V gene TRBV12-3 or TRBV12-4; unclear D gene. Trimming pared 5 bases from V and 1 base from J, leaving 11 bases between. The CDR3 is 14 amino acids. The DNA for the CDR3 is TGTGCCAGCAGTCTGACATGCATTAACTATGGCTACACCTTC. Amino acids: CASSLTCINYGYTF.

The gene calls are TRBV20-1 and TRBJ2-7; weak D call: TRBD1 (5 bases). This CDR3 has 14 amino acids. The ends were cut back, 5 bases at V and 2 bases at J, with 16 bases in the middle. Germline CDR1 and CDR2: DFQATT and SNEGSKA (reference sequence). CDR3 coding DNA: TGCAGTGCTGTTCGGACAAGGGCCACCTACGAGCAGTACTTC. It is translated as CSAVRTRATYEQYF.

The chain couples TRBV10-2 to TRBJ2-7; D is perhaps TRBD1 (6 bases). With 6 bases removed from V and 6 bases from J, the gap between germline ends came to 6 bases. Germline-derived CDR1 and CDR2 are WSHSY and SAAADI. There are 10 residues in the CDR3. The CDR3 loop reads CASRGAEQYF. As DNA, the CDR3 is TGCGCCAGCAGGGGGGCCGAGCAGTACTTC.

This clonotype was found a few times. This chain links TRBV5-6 with TRBJ2-1; TRBD1 is a possible D gene (6 bases). The V end was cut by 3 bases, the J end by 2 bases, with 12 bases between. CDR1 and CDR2 from the germline V gene are SGHDT and YYEEEE. CDR3 length: 15 residues. The CDR3 loop reads CASSWGPLPYNEQFF. The CDR3 DNA reads TGTGCCAGCAGCTGGGGGCCCTTACCCTACAATGAGCAGTTCTTC.

This clonotype was observed many times. The genes are TRBV6-6 and TRBJ2-7, with D perhaps matching TRBD2 (5 bases). The CDR3 loop spans 12 amino acids. CDR1 is MNHNY, CDR2 SVGAGI, per germline (reference sequence). V lost 4 bases and J 4 bases, leaving 8 bases between the germline ends. CDR3 sequence reads: CASSSGVYEQYF. CDR3 bases: TGTGCCAGCAGTTCCGGGGTTTACGAGCAGTACTTC.

This chain joins TRBV20-1 and TRBJ1-1; no definite D call. V lost 1 base to trimming and J lost 0 bases, with 9 bases between them. Germline CDR1 and CDR2: DFQATT and SNEGSKA (reference sequence). The CDR3 contains 14 residues. The CDR3 spells CSARGSHVNTEAFF. CDR3 coding DNA: TGCAGTGCTAGAGGTTCTCATGTGAACACTGAAGCTTTCTTT.

With respect to this clonotype: A clone one base away is much larger, so this may be a read error. The chain links TRBV28 to TRBJ2-7; D might be TRBD1 or TRBD2, each matching 5 bases. Germline values: CDR1 MDHEN, CDR2 SYDVKM. The CDR3 length is 14 residues. The CDR3: CVSSSGTSTYEQYF. In nucleotides, the CDR3 is TGTGTCAGCAGTTCCGGGACGTCAACCTACGAGCAGTACTTC.

The chain carries TRBV30 and TRBJ1-4, with unresolved D. The germline CDR1 and CDR2 sequences are GTSNPN and SVGIG (reference sequence). V dropped 5 bases and J dropped 3 bases, with 10 bases sitting between them. This CDR3 has 13 amino acids. CDR3 DNA: TGTGCCTGGGTCCGGGAGGCTAATGAAAAACTGTTTTTT. Encoded protein: CAWVREANEKLFF.

The CDR3 DNA sequence: TGTGCCAGCAGCCAAGATCTGTCTAGCGGTGGCGGGACCCAGTACTTC. It specifies CASSQDLSSGGGTQYF. The chain combines TRBV3-1 with TRBJ2-5; 7 nucleotides align to TRBD2. Trimming at V came to 0 bases and at J to 7 bases, leaving 11 bases not matched to a gene. Germline V lookup: CDR1 LGHDT, CDR2 YNNKEL (reference sequence). This CDR3 contains 16 residues.